This T cell receptor (beta chain) originates from a study of blood T cell repertoires in COVID-19. Per the germline V gene, CDR1 is MNHEY and CDR2 is SMNVEV (reference sequence). The J segment lost 4 bases and the V segment lost 6 bases, leaving 7 bases of the junction unmatched. This CDR3 is built from 15 residues. Assay: immunoSEQ multiplex PCR; the TCRdb copy retains only in-frame clones and omits some. The sample lists under 200,000 clones; around 85% were seen once. The clonotype was recovered from a woman aged 55-70 years with COVID-19, enrolled during active disease. Sequenced input: peripheral blood. J is TRBJ2-7 and V is TRBV27; 12 positions match TRBD2. CDR3 nucleotide sequence: TGTGCCAGCAGCTCACAGACTAGCGGGAGTTACGAGCAGTACTTC. Its protein is CASSSQTSGSYEQYF.